The source of this T cell receptor beta chain is a study of cytomegalovirus exposure and HLA in healthy donors. The table came from immunoSEQ multiplex PCR; TCRdb's copy has only in-frame clones and leaves some out. The top ten clones hold 6% to 7% of a sample with 95,000 to 150,000 clones, 88% of them seen once. Findings and caveats of the study: Three chains linked to CMV were shown in vitro to be specific for CMV antigens.

The CDR3 has 15 amino acids. V lost 2 bases to trimming and J lost 6 bases; unmatched junction nucleotides: 8. From germline, CDR1 is MGHRA and CDR2 YSYEKL. For this clone: Its antigen is not known.

The chain uses TRBV4-1 and TRBJ2-7; 9 bases line up with TRBD1. The sequencing input was PBMCs. This sequence originates from a woman younger than 30 in good health and CMV-seropositive. CDR3 sequence: CASSQMLQGAGEQYF. The CDR3 bases are TGCGCCAGCAGCCAAATGTTACAGGGGGCTGGCGAGCAGTACTTC.